The 4 T cell receptor beta chains in this list originate from one sample, sequenced in a study of CD8+ T cells in alopecia areata. Documented treatment: oral pan-JAK inhibitor, 5-10 mg twice daily. RNA, once extracted, was reverse transcribed into cDNA for use as the sequencing template. Sequencing was performed with immunoSEQ multiplex PCR; in TCRdb, only in-frame clones are kept and a portion is missing. The sample contains 150,000 to 250,000 clones, around 56% of which appear only once. This specimen consisted of CD4+ T cells sorted from blood, obtained at week 4, from a patient treated with tofacitinib. Receptors were obtained from a human donor with alopecia areata.

This clone was recorded a few times. V and J are TRBV19 and TRBJ2-1, with no clear D. Germline V lookup: CDR1 LNHDA, CDR2 SQIVND (reference sequence). The CDR3 contains 12 residues. The ends were cut back, 4 bases at V and 9 bases at J, with 10 bases in the middle. CDR3 in amino acids: CASSTRVGEQFF. CDR3 nucleotide sequence: TGTGCCAGTAGTACCCGGGTGGGTGAGCAGTTCTTC.

This clone was seen a few times. J is TRBJ1-5 and V is TRBV28; D call uncertain. Trimming shortened V by 3 bases and J by 4 bases, and 4 bases separated the two germline ends. CDR1 and CDR2 (germline): MDHEN, SYDVKM. The CDR3 totals 12 residues. The CDR3 DNA follows: TGTGCCAGCAGTTTGGGGAATCAGCCCCAGCATTTT. Its protein is CASSLGNQPQHF.

The chain employs TRBV30 and TRBJ2-7; TRBD2 is a possible D gene (5 bases). V was shortened by 0 bases and J by 2 bases, with 14 bases between the two germline ends. The germline V gene has CDR1 GTSNPN and CDR2 SVGIG (reference sequence). The length of the CDR3 is 15 residues. This CDR3 reads CAWSVVATGTYEQYF. CDR3 nucleotides: TGTGCCTGGAGTGTAGTCGCCACCGGGACCTACGAGCAGTACTTC.

In this sample, this clone turned up a few times. CDR3 protein: CAWRDRTSTDTQYF. The CDR3 region has the DNA TGTGCCTGGAGGGACAGGACTAGCACAGATACGCAGTATTTT. The V and J genes are TRBV30 and TRBJ2-3, with TRBD1 matching over 7 bases. This CDR3 spans 14 amino acids. Germline V CDR1 and CDR2: GTSNPN, SVGIG (reference sequence). V trimming: 3 bases; J trimming: 0 bases; junction bases outside the gene matches: 3.